The 17 T cell receptor beta chains below come from one sample, sequenced in a study of blood T cell repertoires in COVID-19. This table comes from immunoSEQ multiplex PCR, and its TCRdb copy is limited to in-frame clones, with some not included. Of more than 200,000 clones listed, roughly four fifths are singletons. Sample: peripheral blood. All receptors come from a man aged 50-59 years with active or convalescent COVID-19.

This chain links TRBV9 with TRBJ2-1; 8 bases map to TRBD2. With V trimmed by 0 bases and J by 6 bases, 8 bases remained unmatched. The length of the CDR3 is 16 residues. Germline V gene data show CDR1 as SGDLS and CDR2 as YYNGEE. The CDR3 bases are TGTGCCAGCAGCGTAGATACGGGGGGGCCTGTCAATGAGCAGTTCTTC. Translating gives CASSVDTGGPVNEQFF.

J is TRBJ1-2 and V is TRBV6-5; 7 bases map to TRBD1. The J segment lost 2 bases and the V segment lost 6 bases, leaving 3 bases of the junction unmatched. Germline CDR1 MNHEY, CDR2 SVGAGI. This CDR3 spans 13 amino acids. The CDR3 spells CASSSGQNYGYTF. Written as DNA, the CDR3 is TGTGCCAGCAGCTCGGGACAGAACTATGGCTACACCTTC.

The chain employs TRBV2 and TRBJ2-3, with 12 bases matching TRBD1. Trimming removed 4 bases from V and 7 bases from J; junction bases left unmatched: 6. CDR1 and CDR2 from the germline V gene are SNHLY and FYNNEI. The CDR3 contains 15 residues. The CDR3 DNA is TGTGCCAGCAGTGGACCGGGACAGGGGGCAAATACGCAGTATTTT. Its translation is CASSGPGQGANTQYF.

There are a few counts of this clone. V is TRBV29-1 and J is TRBJ1-5, with D possibly TRBD1 on 6 matching bases. V lost 3 bases and J lost 5, with 11 bases in between. The CDR3 is 13 amino acids. Germline assignment: CDR1 SQVTM and CDR2 ANQGSEA. The CDR3 loop is CSVEMSGDQPQHF. For the CDR3, the DNA is TGCAGCGTTGAGATGTCAGGGGATCAGCCCCAGCATTTT.

The chain combines TRBV7-2 with TRBJ1-2; possibly TRBD1 for D (6 bases). CDR3 length: 13 residues. CDR1 is SGHTA and CDR2 is FQGNSA in the germline V gene. V was shortened by 5 bases and J by 8 bases, with 15 bases between the two germline ends. The CDR3 region has the DNA TGTGCCAGCAGCCGTCGGACAGACCCGGGCTACACCTTC. Translating it yields CASSRRTDPGYTF.

This clone was recorded only once. This chain connects TRBV7-9 to TRBJ2-3; D ambiguous. The CDR3 is 16 amino acids. The ends were cut back, 4 bases at V and 1 base at J, with 15 bases in the middle. The germline CDR1 and CDR2 sequences are SEHNR and FQNEAQ (reference sequence). CDR3 coding DNA: TGTGCCAGCAGCTCTACCCGATCGAGTGGCACAGATACGCAGTATTTT. This codes for CASSSTRSSGTDTQYF. Variable domain in full (rest from reference TRBV7-9 and TRBJ2-3): DTGVSQNPRHKITKRGQNVTFRCDPISEHNRLYWYRQTLGQGPEFLTYFQNEAQLEKSRLLSDRFSAERPKGSFSTLEIQRTEQGDSAMYLCASSSTRSSGTDTQYFGPGTRLTVL.

V and J are TRBV7-9 and TRBJ2-4; 8 bases are shared with TRBD1. The CDR3 totals 16 residues. V lost 5 bases and J lost 8; bases outside the gene matches: 14. CDR1 and CDR2 (germline): SEHNR, FQNEAQ (reference sequence). CDR3: CASSPRETGVTDIQYF. CDR3 sequence (DNA): TGTGCCAGCAGCCCCCGCGAGACAGGGGTCACGGACATTCAGTACTTC.

The chain is built from TRBV6-6 and TRBJ1-1, with D hard to call. Germline V gene lookup returns CDR1 MNHNY and CDR2 SVGAGI (reference sequence). The CDR3 loop spans 13 amino acids. V lost 6 bases to trimming and J lost 4 bases, with 12 bases between them. The CDR3 region is CASSVGRTTEAFF. The CDR3 bases are TGTGCCAGCAGCGTCGGGAGGACCACTGAAGCTTTCTTT.

The genes are TRBV6-5 and TRBJ1-1; D is undetermined. Between the trimmed V and J ends, which lost 6 bases and 1 base, there was a span of 15 bases. The CDR3 is made up of 15 amino acids. Germline lookup yields CDR1 MNHEY and CDR2 SVGAGI. The CDR3 is CASRRLPRGNTEAFF. CDR3 DNA sequence: TGTGCCAGCAGACGACTCCCTCGGGGGAACACTGAAGCTTTCTTT.

J is TRBJ2-3 and V is TRBV28; 15 bases match TRBD2. V trimming: 5 bases; J trimming: 4 bases; junction bases outside the gene matches: 10. The germline gives CDR1 MDHEN, CDR2 SYDVKM. The CDR3 spans 18 residues. The CDR3 is CASSHARGLAGGPDTQYF. The DNA for the CDR3 is TGTGCCAGCAGTCACGCGCGGGGACTAGCGGGGGGACCAGATACGCAGTATTTT.

This chain uses TRBV4-3 with TRBJ2-1; D may be TRBD2 (5 bases). This CDR3 is built from 16 residues. V gave up 0 bases and J gave up 8 bases, with 17 bases separating them. Germline V CDR1 and CDR2: LGHNA, YSLEER. The CDR3 region is CASSQDGGRGFDEQFF. CDR3 nucleotide sequence: TGCGCCAGCAGCCAAGATGGCGGACGGGGTTTCGATGAGCAGTTCTTC.

This chain links TRBV28 with TRBJ1-3, with D possibly being TRBD1 (6 bases). Trimming left V 8 bases short and J 2 bases short, with 16 bases between. CDR3 length: 15 amino acids. Germline CDR1 is MDHEN and CDR2 is SYDVKM. The CDR3 region is CASLKTGQTGNTIYF. CDR3 nucleotides: TGTGCCAGCCTTAAGACAGGACAGACTGGAAACACCATATATTTT.

The gene calls are TRBV5-1 and TRBJ1-4; 8 nucleotides align to TRBD1. V gave up 5 bases and J gave up 8 bases; unmatched junction bases: 14. The germline V gene encodes CDR1 SGHRS and CDR2 YFSETQ. The CDR3 is made up of 16 amino acids. The CDR3 sequence is CASRQTQGAGEEKLFF. DNA for the CDR3: TGCGCCAGCAGGCAAACGCAGGGGGCGGGTGAGGAAAAACTGTTTTTT.

This clone came up once. The chain employs TRBV6-2 or TRBV6-3 and TRBJ2-2, with a tentative D call TRBD1 (5 bases). Germline V gene lookup returns CDR1 MNHEY and CDR2 SVGEGT. The CDR3 has 15 residues. Trimming pared 2 bases from V and 7 bases from J, leaving 14 bases between. CDR3 loop: CASSYGSGFGGELFF. CDR3 DNA sequence: TGTGCCAGCAGTTACGGTTCAGGGTTCGGCGGGGAGCTGTTTTTT.

The V call is TRBV18, the J call TRBJ1-2, with TRBD1 matching over 10 bases. Germline trimming cut 4 bases from V and 6 bases from J; bases unmatched to any gene: 5. Per germline, CDR1 KGHSH and CDR2 LQKENI. CDR3 length: 14 residues. The CDR3 DNA reads TGTGCCAGCTCACGGACAGGGGGGATAAATGGCTACACCTTC. Its protein is CASSRTGGINGYTF.

The V call is TRBV19, the J call TRBJ2-3; 15 bases are a match to TRBD2. With V trimmed by 5 bases and J by 5 bases, 8 bases remained unmatched. The CDR3 spans 17 residues. In germline, CDR1 is LNHDA, CDR2 SQIVND (reference sequence). For the CDR3, the DNA is TGTGCCAGTAGTCCCGAGGGACTAGCGGGGGGCATAGATACGCAGTATTTT. Translation gives CASSPEGLAGGIDTQYF.

This clone turned up a few times. V is TRBV19 and J is TRBJ2-7; D might be TRBD1 (6 bases). V was cut by 1 base and J by 2 bases, with 12 bases left in between. Germline V CDR1 and CDR2: LNHDA, SQIVND (reference sequence). The CDR3 is made up of 15 amino acids. In nucleotides, the CDR3 is TGTGCCAGTAGTATAGGTTGGGGGCCCGCCTACGAGCAGTACTTC. The encoded protein is CASSIGWGPAYEQYF.